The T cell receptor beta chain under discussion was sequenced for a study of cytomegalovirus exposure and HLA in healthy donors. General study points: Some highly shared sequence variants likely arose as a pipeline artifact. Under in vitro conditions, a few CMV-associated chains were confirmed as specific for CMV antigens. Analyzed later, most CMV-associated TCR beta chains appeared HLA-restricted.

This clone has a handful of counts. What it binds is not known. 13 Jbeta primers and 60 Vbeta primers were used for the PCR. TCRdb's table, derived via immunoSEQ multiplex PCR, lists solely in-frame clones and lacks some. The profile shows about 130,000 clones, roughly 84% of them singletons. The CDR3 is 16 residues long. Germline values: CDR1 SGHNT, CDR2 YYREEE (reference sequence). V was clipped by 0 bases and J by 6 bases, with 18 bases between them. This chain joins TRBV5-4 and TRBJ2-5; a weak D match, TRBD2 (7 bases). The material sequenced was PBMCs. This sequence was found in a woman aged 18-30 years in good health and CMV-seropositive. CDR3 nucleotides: TGTGCCAGCAGCTTGGACGGCGGGGGCGAGTCCAAGACCCAGTACTTC. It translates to CASSLDGGGESKTQYF.